The following is a T cell receptor beta chain sequence with its context. Its antigen is still unknown. It was with 60 Vbeta and 13 Jbeta primers that the PCR ran. Clones were read by immunoSEQ multiplex PCR, and TCRdb kept only the in-frame ones, dropping some. The sample holds over 200,000 clones, about 89% seen once. Germline CDR1 SGHNT, CDR2 YENEEA. CDR3 size: 14 residues. V lost 7 bases and J lost 1, with 14 bases in between. The data originate from a study of cytomegalovirus exposure and HLA in healthy donors. Notes on the study in general: Researchers reported in a later analysis that a missense DCLRE1C variant was tied to TCR beta V- and J-gene trimming.

The specimen sequenced was PBMCs. V is TRBV11-3 and J is TRBJ2-7, with D perhaps matching TRBD1 (5 bases). This receptor was taken from a woman aged 18-35 years in good health and CMV-seronegative. CDR3 in DNA: TGTGCCAGCAAACCGCCCGCAGGGTCCTACGAGCAGTACTTC. Protein sequence: CASKPPAGSYEQYF.